The 4 T cell receptor beta chains below come from one sample, sequenced in a study of graft-versus-host responses after intestinal transplantation (dated by TCRdb to about 2021). These receptors have no known antigen. The time point label corresponds to: cells obtained before transplantation from donor or recipient. To prepare the library, the immunoSEQ multiplex PCR assay was applied. The source is immuneACCESS, and TCRdb retained only in-frame sequences with V and J called. Part of the clones is not carried over; for the studies checked, unresolved V genes explain less than half of this, and the remainder is unexplained. Across this sample there are over 75,000 clones, with 85% to 90% seen only once. Of the sample, roughly 0.31% is held by the ten largest clones. The material sequenced was unstimulated CD4+ T cells sorted from spleen or lymph node cells, taken before intestinal transplant. Receptors were obtained from a human donor who received an intestinal transplant.

The chain employs TRBV5-1 and TRBJ1-6, with unresolved D. CDR1 and CDR2 (germline): SGHRS, YFSETQ. V lost 0 bases and J 8 bases, leaving 12 bases between the germline ends. The CDR3 loop spans 15 amino acids. The CDR3 spells CASSLGKNGDSPLHF. The CDR3 region has the DNA TGCGCCAGCAGCTTGGGGAAGAACGGGGATTCACCCCTCCACTTT.

The genes are TRBV29-1 and TRBJ2-3; maybe TRBD2 (7 bases). Trimming left V 7 bases short and J 6 bases short, with 14 bases between. Germline V gene data show CDR1 as SQVTM and CDR2 as ANQGSEA. This CDR3 is 12 amino acids long. DNA of the CDR3: TGCAGCGCCGAACGGGGGGCTGATACGCAGTATTTT. It translates to CSAERGADTQYF.

In its sample, this clone was seen a few times. The chain joins TRBV18 to TRBJ2-7; 9 nucleotides match TRBD1. The CDR3 contains 14 residues. The ends lost 2 bases at V and 2 bases at J; junction bases unmatched: 1. The germline V gene encodes CDR1 KGHSH and CDR2 LQKENI. The CDR3 nucleotides are TGTGCCAGCTCACCAGGGACAGGGACCTACGAGCAGTACTTC. Encoded protein: CASSPGTGTYEQYF. The full variable domain, rest sourced from reference TRBV18 and TRBJ2-7, is NAGVMQNPRHLVRRRGQEARLRCSPMKGHSHVYWYRQLPEEGLKFMVYLQKENIIDESGMPKERFSAEFPKEGPSILRIQQVVRGDSAAYFCASSPGTGTYEQYFGPGTRLTVT.

The CDR3 nucleotides are TGTGCCAGCAGCTTATTGACAGGCATGAACACTGAAGCTTTCTTT. Residues: CASSLLTGMNTEAFF. The V gene is TRBV7-9, the J gene TRBJ1-1; possibly TRBD1 for D (6 bases). Germline loops: CDR1 SEHNR, CDR2 FQNEAQ (reference sequence). This CDR3 is built from 15 residues. Trimming shortened V by 2 bases and J by 0 bases, and 10 bases separated the two germline ends.